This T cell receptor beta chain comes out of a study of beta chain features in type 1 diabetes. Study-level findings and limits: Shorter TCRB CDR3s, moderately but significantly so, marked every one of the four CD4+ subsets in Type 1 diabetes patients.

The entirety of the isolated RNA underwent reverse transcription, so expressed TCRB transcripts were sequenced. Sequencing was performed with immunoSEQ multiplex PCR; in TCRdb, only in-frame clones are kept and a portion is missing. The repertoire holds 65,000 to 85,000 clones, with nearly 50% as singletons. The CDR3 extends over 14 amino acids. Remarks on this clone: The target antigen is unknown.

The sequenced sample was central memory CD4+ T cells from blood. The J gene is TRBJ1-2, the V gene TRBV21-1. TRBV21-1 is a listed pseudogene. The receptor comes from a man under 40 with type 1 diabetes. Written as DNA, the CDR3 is TGTGCCAGCAGCGTAAGGGAGGCCCTCTATGGCTACACCTTC. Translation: CASSVREALYGYTF.